Below are 10 T cell receptor beta chains sequenced from a single sample in a study of shared clonotypes between healthy human individuals. TCRdb's table, derived via immunoSEQ multiplex PCR, lists solely in-frame clones and lacks some. Of fewer than 3 million clones in the sample, 92% were seen once. The sequenced sample was naive CD4+ T cells from PBMCs. The subset is: CD45RA+ positively selected. Receptors were obtained from a man between 18 and 29 years old in good health. Some clones in this sample may be carry-over from other donors' samples.

The chain combines TRBV5-1 with TRBJ2-3; no clear D. This CDR3 region has 15 residues. From germline, CDR1 is SGHRS and CDR2 YFSETQ. Trimming removed 4 bases at V and 0 bases at J, with 12 bases between. Here the CDR3 DNA reads TGCGCCAGCAGCACCGTGCTAGTTAGCACAGATACGCAGTATTTT. Translating it yields CASSTVLVSTDTQYF. The whole variable domain, filled in from reference TRBV5-1 and TRBJ2-3, reads KAGVTQTPRYLIKTRGQQVTLSCSPISGHRSVSWYQQTPGQGLQFLFEYFSETQRNKGNFPGRFSGRQFSNSRSEMNVSTLELGDSALYLCASSTVLVSTDTQYFGPGTRLTVL.

The CDR3 DNA follows: TGTGCCAGTAGTAGAAGGACAGGGGGAAACACCGGGGAGCTGTTTTTT. It specifies CASSRRTGGNTGELFF. This rearrangement joins TRBV19 to TRBJ2-2; TRBD1 agrees at 10 bases. The V gene's germline CDR1 is LNHDA and CDR2 SQIVND (reference sequence). The CDR3 spans 16 residues. Losses at the gene ends were 4 bases for V and 2 bases for J; bases not matched to a gene: 4.

This sequence joins TRBV6-6 and TRBJ2-7, with 9 bases identical to TRBD1. J lost 4 bases, V lost 7 bases, and 8 bases had no gene match. The CDR3 is 14 residues long. Germline CDR1 MNHNY, CDR2 SVGAGI (reference sequence). CDR3 loop: CASTKQGAPYEQYF. Here the CDR3 DNA reads TGTGCCAGCACCAAACAGGGGGCCCCTTACGAGCAGTACTTC.

Notes on this clone: At the DNA level, this CDR3 is encoded by other sequences in the same sample as well. This chain links TRBV5-6 with TRBJ2-7, with 7 bases fitting TRBD1. The CDR3 has 13 residues. Germline-derived CDR1 and CDR2 are SGHDT and YYEEEE. The ends lost 0 bases at V and 3 bases at J; junction bases unmatched: 0. The CDR3 DNA reads as TGTGCCAGCAGCTTGGACAGGGGCTACGAGCAGTACTTC. Residues: CASSLDRGYEQYF. The full variable domain, rest sourced from reference TRBV5-6 and TRBJ2-7, is DAGVTQSPTHLIKTRGQQVTLRCSPKSGHDTVSWYQQALGQGPQFIFQYYEEEERQRGNFPDRFSGHQFPNYSSELNVNALLLGDSALYLCASSLDRGYEQYFGPGTRLTVT.

The V call is TRBV18, the J call TRBJ2-1; TRBD1 might be the D (5 bases). V was cut by 6 bases and J by 3 bases, with 15 bases left in between. The CDR3 is made up of 15 amino acids. In germline, CDR1 is KGHSH, CDR2 LQKENI. CDR3 region: CASSISPDSYNEQFF. In DNA, the CDR3 is TGTGCCAGCTCCATCTCGCCCGACAGCTACAATGAGCAGTTCTTC.

The chain uses TRBV7-6 and TRBJ2-1, with D uncertain. Germline CDR1 reads SGHVS; CDR2 reads FNYEAQ. This CDR3 spans 15 amino acids. The V end was cut by 1 base, the J end by 4 bases, with 11 bases between. CDR3 amino acids: CASSLDWATYNEQFF. CDR3 DNA: TGTGCCAGCAGCTTAGATTGGGCGACATACAATGAGCAGTTCTTC.

This chain joins TRBV28 and TRBJ2-1, with a weak D call TRBD1 (6 bases). Germline-derived CDR1 and CDR2 are MDHEN and SYDVKM. The CDR3 has 15 amino acids. The V gene lost 6 bases and the J gene lost 7 bases, with 19 bases spanning the gap. DNA of the CDR3: TGTGCCAGCAGAGCACGCCGGGACACTAATAATGAGCAGTTCTTC. This sequence encodes CASRARRDTNNEQFF.

V usage is TRBV27 and J usage is TRBJ2-1; 8 positions agree with TRBD2. The CDR3 loop spans 15 amino acids. Trimming removed 5 bases from V and 7 bases from J; junction bases left unmatched: 10. Germline V CDR1 and CDR2: MNHEY, SMNVEV (reference sequence). CDR3 protein: CASSLPGSGRNEQFF. In DNA form, the CDR3 reads TGTGCCAGCAGTCTCCCGGGGAGCGGGAGAAATGAGCAGTTCTTC.

The genes are TRBV28 and TRBJ1-1; TRBD1 is a possible D gene (5 bases). Trimming cost V 7 bases and J 4 bases, with 16 bases left between them. Germline CDR1 and CDR2: MDHEN and SYDVKM. The CDR3 is made up of 14 amino acids. As DNA, the CDR3 is TGTGCCAGCACGACGGGGCTAGCGGGCACTGAAGCTTTCTTT. The encoded protein is CASTTGLAGTEAFF. The variable domain in full, with the rest retrieved from reference TRBV28 and TRBJ1-1, is DVKVTQSSRYLVKRTGEKVFLECVQDMDHENMFWYRQDPGLGLRLIYFSYDVKMKEKGDIPEGYSVSREKKERFSLILESASTNQTSMYLCASTTGLAGTEAFFGQGTRLTVV.

The chain carries TRBV7-9 and TRBJ2-5, with D tentatively TRBD2 (6 bases). Per the germline V gene, CDR1 is SEHNR and CDR2 is FQNEAQ (reference sequence). Deletions cut 4 bases from V and 3 bases from J, with 15 bases between. There are 15 residues in the CDR3. CDR3 region: CASSSASGEKETQYF. In nucleotides, the CDR3 is TGTGCCAGCAGCTCCGCTTCGGGGGAGAAAGAGACCCAGTACTTC.